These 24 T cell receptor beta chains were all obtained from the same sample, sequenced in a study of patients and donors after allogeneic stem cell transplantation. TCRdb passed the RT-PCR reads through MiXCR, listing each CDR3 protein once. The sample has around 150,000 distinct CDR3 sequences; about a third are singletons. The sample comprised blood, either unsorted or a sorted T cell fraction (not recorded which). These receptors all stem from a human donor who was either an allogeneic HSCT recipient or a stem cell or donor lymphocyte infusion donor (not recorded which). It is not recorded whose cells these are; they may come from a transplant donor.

The CDR3 DNA reads as TGTGCCAGCAGCCAACCAATAAAGGATCCCCCTGAAGCTTTCTTT. Protein sequence: CASSQPIKDPPEAFF. The chain has TRBV4-2 and TRBJ1-1; D is unresolved. The CDR3 runs to 15 residues. CDR1 LGHNA and CDR2 YNFKEQ come from the germline V gene. V was pared by 2 bases and J by 6 bases, with 16 bases between.

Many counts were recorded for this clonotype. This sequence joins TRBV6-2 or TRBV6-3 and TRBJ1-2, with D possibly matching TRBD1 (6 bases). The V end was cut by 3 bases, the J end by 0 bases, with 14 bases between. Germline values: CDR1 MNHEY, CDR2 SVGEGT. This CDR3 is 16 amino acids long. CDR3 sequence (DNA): TGTGCCAGCAGTTATCCTAAGGACAGAGCTAACTATGGCTACACCTTC. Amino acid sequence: CASSYPKDRANYGYTF.

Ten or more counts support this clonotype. Written as DNA, the CDR3 is TGTGCCAGCAGTTACTCGACAGATAATTCACCCCTCCACTTT. Amino acid sequence: CASSYSTDNSPLHF. The V gene is TRBV6-2 or TRBV6-3, the J gene TRBJ1-6; possibly TRBD1 for D (5 bases). The CDR3 totals 14 residues. The germline V and J ends were trimmed by 0 bases and 5 bases, with 5 bases remaining between them. In germline, CDR1 is MNHEY, CDR2 SVGEGT.

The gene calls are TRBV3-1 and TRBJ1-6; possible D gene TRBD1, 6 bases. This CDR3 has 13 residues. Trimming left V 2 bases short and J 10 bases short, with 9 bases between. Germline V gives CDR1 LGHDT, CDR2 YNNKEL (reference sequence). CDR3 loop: CASSQRGDSPLHF. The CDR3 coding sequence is TGTGCCAGCAGCCAAAGGGGGGACTCACCCCTCCACTTT.

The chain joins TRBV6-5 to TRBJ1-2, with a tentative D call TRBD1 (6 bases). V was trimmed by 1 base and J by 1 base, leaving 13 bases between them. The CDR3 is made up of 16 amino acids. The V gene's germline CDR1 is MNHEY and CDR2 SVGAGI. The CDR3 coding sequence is TGTGCCAGCAGTTACTTCCGAACAGGGAGTAACTATGGCTACACCTTC. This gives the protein CASSYFRTGSNYGYTF.

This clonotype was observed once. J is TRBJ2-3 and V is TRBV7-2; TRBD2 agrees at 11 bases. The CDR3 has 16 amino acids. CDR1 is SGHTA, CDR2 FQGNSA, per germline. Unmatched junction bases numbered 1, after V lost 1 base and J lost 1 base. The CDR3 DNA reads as TGTGCCAGCAGCTTAGAACTAGCGGGGGGCACAGATACGCAGTATTTT. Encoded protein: CASSLELAGGTDTQYF.

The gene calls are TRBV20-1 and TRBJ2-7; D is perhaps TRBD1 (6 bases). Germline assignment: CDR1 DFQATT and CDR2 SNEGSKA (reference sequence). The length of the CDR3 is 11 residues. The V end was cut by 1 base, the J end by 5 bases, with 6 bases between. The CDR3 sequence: CSARGGHEQYV. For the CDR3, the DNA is TGCAGTGCTAGAGGGGGGCACGAGCAGTACGTC.

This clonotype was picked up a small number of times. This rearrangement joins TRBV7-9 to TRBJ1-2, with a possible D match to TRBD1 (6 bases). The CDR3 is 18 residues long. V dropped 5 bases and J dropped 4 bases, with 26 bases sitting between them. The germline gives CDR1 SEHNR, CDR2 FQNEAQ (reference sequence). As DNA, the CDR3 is TGTGCCAGCAGCCCAGTGTGGGACATCCAGGGCTTCCTCTATGGCTACACCTTC. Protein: CASSPVWDIQGFLYGYTF.

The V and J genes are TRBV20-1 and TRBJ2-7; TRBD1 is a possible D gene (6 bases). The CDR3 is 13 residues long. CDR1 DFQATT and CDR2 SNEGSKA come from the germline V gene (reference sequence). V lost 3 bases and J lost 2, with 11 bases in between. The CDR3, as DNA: TGCAGTGCTAGGGACAGTAATACCTACGAGCAGTACTTC. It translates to CSARDSNTYEQYF.

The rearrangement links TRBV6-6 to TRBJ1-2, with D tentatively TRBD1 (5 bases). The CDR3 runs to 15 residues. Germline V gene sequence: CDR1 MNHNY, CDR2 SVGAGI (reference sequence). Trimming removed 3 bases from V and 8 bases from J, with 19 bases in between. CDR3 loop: CASSYVSGQGPGYTF. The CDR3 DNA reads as TGTGCCAGCAGTTATGTATCCGGGCAGGGCCCCGGCTACACCTTC.

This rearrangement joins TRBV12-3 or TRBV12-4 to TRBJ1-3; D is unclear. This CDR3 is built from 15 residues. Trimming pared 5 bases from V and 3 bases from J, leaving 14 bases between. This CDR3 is CASSRPGPFGNTIYF. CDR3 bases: TGTGCCAGCAGTCGTCCAGGCCCGTTTGGAAACACCATATATTTT.

This CDR3 reads CSVGLGGVQETQYF. The DNA of the CDR3 is TGCAGCGTCGGGTTGGGGGGCGTTCAAGAGACCCAGTACTTC. The chain is built from TRBV29-1 and TRBJ2-5; D possibly matches TRBD1 or TRBD2 (6 bases each). Germline values: CDR1 SQVTM, CDR2 ANQGSEA. Trimming removed 6 bases from V and 2 bases from J, with 16 bases in between. There are 14 residues in the CDR3. The full variable domain, its missing parts supplied by reference TRBV29-1 and TRBJ2-5, is SAVISQKPSRDICQRGTSLTIQCQVDSQVTMMFWYRQQPGQSLTLIATANQGSEATYESGFVIDKFPISRPNLTFSTLTVSNMSPEDSSIYLCSVGLGGVQETQYFGPGTRLLVL.

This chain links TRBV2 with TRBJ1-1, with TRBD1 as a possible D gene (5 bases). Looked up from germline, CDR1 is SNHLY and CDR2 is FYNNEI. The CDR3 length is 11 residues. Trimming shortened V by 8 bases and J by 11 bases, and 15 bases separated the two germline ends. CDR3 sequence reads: CASGRDGGAFF. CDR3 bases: TGTGCCAGCGGGAGAGACGGGGGGGCTTTCTTT.

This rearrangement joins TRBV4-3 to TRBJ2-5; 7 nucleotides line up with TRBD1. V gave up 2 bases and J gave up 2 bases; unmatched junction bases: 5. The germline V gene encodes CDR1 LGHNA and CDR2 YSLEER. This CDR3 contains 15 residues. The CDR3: CASSQSPGQQETQYF. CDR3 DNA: TGCGCCAGCAGCCAATCACCGGGACAGCAAGAGACCCAGTACTTC.

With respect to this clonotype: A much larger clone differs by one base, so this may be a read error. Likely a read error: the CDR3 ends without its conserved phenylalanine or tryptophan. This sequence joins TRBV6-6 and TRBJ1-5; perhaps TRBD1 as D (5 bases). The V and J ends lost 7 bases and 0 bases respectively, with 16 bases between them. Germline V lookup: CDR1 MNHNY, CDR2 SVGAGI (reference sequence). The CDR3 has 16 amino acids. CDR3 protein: CASTVMGVYSNQPQHL. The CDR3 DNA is TGTGCCAGCACCGTCATGGGGGTTTATAGCAATCAGCCCCAGCATTTG.

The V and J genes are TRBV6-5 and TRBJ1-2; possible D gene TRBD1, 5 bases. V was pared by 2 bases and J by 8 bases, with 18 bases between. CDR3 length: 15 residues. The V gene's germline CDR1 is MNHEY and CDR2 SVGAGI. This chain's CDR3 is CASSYGQGHNSGYTF. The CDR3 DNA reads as TGTGCCAGCAGTTACGGGCAGGGCCACAATTCGGGCTACACCTTC.

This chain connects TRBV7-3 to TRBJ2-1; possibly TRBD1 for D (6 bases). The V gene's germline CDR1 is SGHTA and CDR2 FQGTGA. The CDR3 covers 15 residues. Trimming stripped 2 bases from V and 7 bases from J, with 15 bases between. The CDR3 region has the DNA TGTGCCAGCAGCTTATCAGGGGCAGTTTCGAATGAGCAGTTCTTC. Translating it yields CASSLSGAVSNEQFF.

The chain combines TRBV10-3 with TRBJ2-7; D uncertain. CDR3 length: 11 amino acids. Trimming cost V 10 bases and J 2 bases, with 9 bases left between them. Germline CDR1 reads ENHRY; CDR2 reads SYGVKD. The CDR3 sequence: CASGETYEQYF. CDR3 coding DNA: TGTGCCAGTGGTGAGACCTACGAGCAGTACTTC.

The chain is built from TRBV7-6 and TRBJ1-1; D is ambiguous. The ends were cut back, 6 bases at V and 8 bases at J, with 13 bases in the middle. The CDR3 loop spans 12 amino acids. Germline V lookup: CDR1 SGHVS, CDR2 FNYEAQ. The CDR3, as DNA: TGTGCCAGCAGTCCTGTGGGCGGCGAAGCTTTCTTT. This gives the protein CASSPVGGEAFF.

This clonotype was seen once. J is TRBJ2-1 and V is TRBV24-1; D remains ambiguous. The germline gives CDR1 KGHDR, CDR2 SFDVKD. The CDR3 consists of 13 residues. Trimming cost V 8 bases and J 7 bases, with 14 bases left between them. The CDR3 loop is CATIGPVLNEQFF. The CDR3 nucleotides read TGTGCCACCATAGGACCCGTCCTAAATGAGCAGTTCTTC.

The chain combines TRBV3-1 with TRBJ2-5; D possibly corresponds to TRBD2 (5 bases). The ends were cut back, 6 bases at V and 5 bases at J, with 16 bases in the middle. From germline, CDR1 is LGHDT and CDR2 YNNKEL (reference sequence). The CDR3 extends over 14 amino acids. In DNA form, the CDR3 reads TGTGCCAGCAGTTTGGCCGGGATGCGGGAGACCCAGTACTTC. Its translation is CASSLAGMRETQYF.

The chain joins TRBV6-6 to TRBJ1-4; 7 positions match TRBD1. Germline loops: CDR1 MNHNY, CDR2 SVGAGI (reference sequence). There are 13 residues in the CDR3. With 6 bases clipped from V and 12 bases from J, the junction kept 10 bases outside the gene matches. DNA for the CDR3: TGTGCCAGCAGCCTAATTACAGGGGCGGAACTGTTTTTT. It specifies CASSLITGAELFF.

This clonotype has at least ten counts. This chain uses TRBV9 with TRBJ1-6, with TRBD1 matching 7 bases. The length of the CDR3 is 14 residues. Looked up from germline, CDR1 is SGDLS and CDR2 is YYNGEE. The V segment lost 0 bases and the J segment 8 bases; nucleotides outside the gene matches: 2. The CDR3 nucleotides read TGTGCCAGCAGCGTAGAGGGGGCTTATTCACCCCTCCACTTT. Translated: CASSVEGAYSPLHF.

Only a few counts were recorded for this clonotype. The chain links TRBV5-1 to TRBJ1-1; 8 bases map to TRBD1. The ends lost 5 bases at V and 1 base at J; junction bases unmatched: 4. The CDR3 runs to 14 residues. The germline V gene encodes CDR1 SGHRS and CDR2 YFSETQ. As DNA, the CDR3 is TGCGCCAGCAGATCCGGGACAGGGAACACTGAAGCTTTCTTT. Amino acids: CASRSGTGNTEAFF.